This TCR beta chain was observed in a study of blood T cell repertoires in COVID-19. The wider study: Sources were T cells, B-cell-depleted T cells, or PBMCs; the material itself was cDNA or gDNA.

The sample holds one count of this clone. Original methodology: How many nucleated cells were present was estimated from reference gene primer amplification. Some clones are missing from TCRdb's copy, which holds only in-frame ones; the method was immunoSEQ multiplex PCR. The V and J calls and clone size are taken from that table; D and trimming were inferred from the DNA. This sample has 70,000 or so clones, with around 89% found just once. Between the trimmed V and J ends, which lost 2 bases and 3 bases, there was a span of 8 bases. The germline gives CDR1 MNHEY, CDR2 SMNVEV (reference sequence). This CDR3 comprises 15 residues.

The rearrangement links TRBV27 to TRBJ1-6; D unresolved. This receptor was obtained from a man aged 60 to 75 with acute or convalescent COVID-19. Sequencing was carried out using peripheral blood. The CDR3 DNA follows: TGTGCCAGCAGTTTACGGTTCGGCTATAATTCACCCCTCCACTTT. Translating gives CASSLRFGYNSPLHF.